These T cell receptor beta chains were read from a single sample in a study of radiotherapy plus CTLA-4 blockade in lung cancer. Sequencing used immunoSEQ multiplex PCR; TCRdb keeps in-frame clones, though not all of them. Of 90,000 to 100,000 clones in the sample, about four fifths were seen once. The source was peripheral blood, collected from a patient treated with radiotherapy plus ipilimumab. The receptors here all came from a human donor with non-small cell lung cancer who had a partial response to radiotherapy plus ipilimumab. Some clones in this sample may be carry-over from other donors' samples. Both conserved end residues are part of each CDR3. D genes are given only for firm matches. Where a row states a size, it is once, few, many or the class of an expanded clone; other rows omit it.

>-|TRBJ1-1|TRBV27|15|TRBD1
TGTGCCAGCAGGAGGAACGACAGGGGGAACACTGAAGCTTTCTTT
CASRRNDRGNTEAFF
>-|TRBJ2-7|TRBV5-1|12|TRBD1
TGCGCCAGCAGAGGGGACAGCTACGAGCAGTACTTC
CASRGDSYEQYF
>-|TRBJ2-5|TRBV5-4|17|TRBD2
TGTGCCAGCAGCCCCCGGGGGGTAGCGGGGGACCAAGAGACCCAGTACTTC
CASSPRGVAGDQETQYF
>-|TRBJ1-1|TRBV7-2|15|TRBD1
TGTGCCAGCAGCCCCTGGACAGGGAGAGGTACTGAAGCTTTCTTT
CASSPWTGRGTEAFF
>few|TRBJ1-2|TRBV9|14|-
TGTGCCAGCAGCGTAGCTCAGGCAGGTAATGGCTACACCTTC
CASSVAQAGNGYTF
>-|TRBJ2-2|TRBV2|13|-
TGTGCCAGCATTCGGGATAACACCGGGGAGCTGTTTTTT
CASIRDNTGELFF
>few|TRBJ2-1|TRBV7-2|15|TRBD2
TGTGCCAGCAGCGCGGGACTACCCTCCTACAATGAGCAGTTCTTC
CASSAGLPSYNEQFF
>once|TRBJ2-7|TRBV7-3|16|TRBD2
TGTGCCAGCAGCCCCTCCACGACTAGCGGGATCGACGAGCAGTACTTC
CASSPSTTSGIDEQYF
>-|TRBJ2-1|TRBV11-1|17|-
TGTGCCAGCAGCCCCCGTGATAGCGCGATATCCTACAATGAGCAGTTCTTC
CASSPRDSAISYNEQFF
>-|TRBJ2-1|TRBV7-9|17|-
TGTGCCAGCAGCTTCCCCTTGGTCGACAGGTGGAACAATGAGCAGTTCTTC
CASSFPLVDRWNNEQFF
>-|TRBJ1-2|TRBV15|16|-
TGTGCCACCAGCAGAGGGCCCTGGGGCAGTAACTATGGCTACACCTTC
CATSRGPWGSNYGYTF
>-|TRBJ1-3|TRBV11-3|18|-
TGTGCCAGCAGCGGGATCACCGGCAGGGGTGACTTTGGAAACACCATATATTTT
CASSGITGRGDFGNTIYF
>-|TRBJ2-1|TRBV11-1|15|TRBD1
TGTGCCAGCAGTAGAAGACAGGGGTCCTACAATGAGCAGTTCTTC
CASSRRQGSYNEQFF
>-|TRBJ1-1|TRBV7-2|14|TRBD1
TGTGCCAGCAGCCCGGACAGGGCGGGCACTGAAGCTTTCTTT
CASSPDRAGTEAFF
>-|TRBJ2-5|TRBV6-5|15|TRBD1
TGTGCCAGCAGCCCGGGACAGGAGTTCCAAGAGACCCAGTACTTC
CASSPGQEFQETQYF
>-|TRBJ2-1|TRBV5-1|13|TRBD1
TGCGCCAGCAGCTTGCAGGGGGTCGATGAGCAGTTCTTC
CASSLQGVDEQFF
>few|TRBJ1-2|TRBV9|17|TRBD1
TGTGCCAGCAGCGTAGACGACAGGGTTACACGGAACTATGGCTACACCTTC
CASSVDDRVTRNYGYTF
>-|TRBJ1-5|TRBV6-1|16|TRBD1
TGTGCCAGCAGTGTTTCGCCAGGGGGGATCAATCAGCCCCAGCATTTT
CASSVSPGGINQPQHF
>-|TRBJ2-1|TRBV27|13|-
TGTGCCAGCAGTTTTTGGTCGGGCAATGAGCAGTTCTTC
CASSFWSGNEQFF
>-|TRBJ2-1|TRBV11-3|16|TRBD2
TGTGCCAGCAGCTTGGGACTAGCGGGGGGGAGAAATGAGCAGTTCTTC
CASSLGLAGGRNEQFF
>-|TRBJ1-6|TRBV7-2|16|TRBD1
TGTGCCAGCAGCTTTGATACGGGACAGGGTAATTCACCCCTCCACTTT
CASSFDTGQGNSPLHF
>-|TRBJ2-4|TRBV6-6|14|-
TGTGCCAGCAGTTACGGGGGGGCCAAAAACATTCAGTACTTC
CASSYGGAKNIQYF
>few|TRBJ1-5|TRBV6-5|14|-
TGTGCCAGCAGTTATAGGGCAGGGGATCAGCCCCAGCATTTT
CASSYRAGDQPQHF
>-|TRBJ2-5|TRBV2|12|-
TGTGCCAGCAGTGCTTCCGGAGGGACCCAGTACTTC
CASSASGGTQYF
>-|TRBJ2-1|TRBV7-3|14|TRBD2
TGTGCCAGCAGCTTAGCGGGGAGGGCCGGTGAGCAGTTCTTC
CASSLAGRAGEQFF
>-|TRBJ2-5|TRBV28|15|TRBD1
TGTGCCAGCAGTGCCGCCGGGACAGGGGGAGAGACCCAGTACTTC
CASSAAGTGGETQYF
>few|TRBJ1-2|TRBV11-3|14|-
TGTGCCAGCAGTTCCACAGGGTCTCGCTATGGCTACACCTTC
CASSSTGSRYGYTF
>-|TRBJ2-3|TRBV7-2|15|TRBD2
TGTGCCAGCAGCCCCCTGTGGGGCGGGGGAGATACGCAGTATTTT
CASSPLWGGGDTQYF
>-|TRBJ2-5|TRBV6-1|14|TRBD1
TGTGCCAGCAGTCAAAACAGGGGCTGGGAGACCCAGTACTTC
CASSQNRGWETQYF
>-|TRBJ2-2|TRBV18|16|-
TGTGCCAGCTCACCGTACCGGGAGCGTGGCACCGGGGAGCTGTTTTTT
CASSPYRERGTGELFF
>-|TRBJ1-5|TRBV10-3|14|-
TGTGCCATCAGTGATGGGCAGGGCCTTTGGCCCCAGCATTTT
CAISDGQGLWPQHF
>-|TRBJ2-2|TRBV10-3|15|TRBD2
TGTGCCATCAGCGCGGGACTAGCCAACACCGGGGAGCTGTTTTTT
CAISAGLANTGELFF
>few|TRBJ1-5|TRBV28|14|TRBD1
TGTGCCAGCCGAAAGACAGGGATCGATCAGCCCCAGCATTTT
CASRKTGIDQPQHF
>few|TRBJ1-3|TRBV5-1|12|-
TGCGCCAGCAGGGCGGCTGGAAACACCATATATTTT
CASRAAGNTIYF
>few|TRBJ2-1|TRBV19|15|-
TGTGCCAGTAGCTTTGGAGGGAGGTATTACGATGAGCAGTTCTTC
CASSFGGRYYDEQFF
>-|TRBJ1-2|TRBV28|15|-
TGTGCCAGCAGTTTGTTTGGCAGGCAGAACTATGGCTACACCTTC
CASSLFGRQNYGYTF
>-|TRBJ2-7|TRBV19|15|TRBD2
TGTGCCAGTAGTACCACAGCGGGGAGTGACTACGAGCAGTACTTC
CASSTTAGSDYEQYF
>-|TRBJ2-7|TRBV4-1|15|-
TGCGCCAGCAGCCAAGGCGCAGGTTGGTCCTACGAGCAGTACTTC
CASSQGAGWSYEQYF